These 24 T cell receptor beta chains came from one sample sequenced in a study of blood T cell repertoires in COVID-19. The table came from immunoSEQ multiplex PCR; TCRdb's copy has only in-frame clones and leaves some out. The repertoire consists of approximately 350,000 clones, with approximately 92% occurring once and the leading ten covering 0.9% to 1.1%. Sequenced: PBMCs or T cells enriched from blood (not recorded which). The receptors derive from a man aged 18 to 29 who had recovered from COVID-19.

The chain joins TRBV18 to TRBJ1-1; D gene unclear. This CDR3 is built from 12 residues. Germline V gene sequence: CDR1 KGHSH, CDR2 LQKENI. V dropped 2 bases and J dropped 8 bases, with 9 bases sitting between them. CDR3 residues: CASSPRRQEAFF. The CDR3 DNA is TGTGCCAGCTCACCAAGGCGGCAGGAAGCTTTCTTT. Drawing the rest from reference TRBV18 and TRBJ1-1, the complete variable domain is NAGVMQNPRHLVRRRGQEARLRCSPMKGHSHVYWYRQLPEEGLKFMVYLQKENIIDESGMPKERFSAEFPKEGPSILRIQQVVRGDSAAYFCASSPRRQEAFFGQGTRLTVV.

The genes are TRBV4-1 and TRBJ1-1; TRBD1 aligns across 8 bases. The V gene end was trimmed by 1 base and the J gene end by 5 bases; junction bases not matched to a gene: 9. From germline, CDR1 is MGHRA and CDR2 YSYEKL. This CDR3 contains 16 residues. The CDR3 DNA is TGCGCCAGCAGCCAAGCTTCGCCAGGGGGCTGGACTGAAGCTTTCTTT. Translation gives CASSQASPGGWTEAFF.

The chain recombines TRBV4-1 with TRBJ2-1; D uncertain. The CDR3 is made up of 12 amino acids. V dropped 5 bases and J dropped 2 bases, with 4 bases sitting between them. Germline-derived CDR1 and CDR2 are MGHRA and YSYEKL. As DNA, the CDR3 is TGCGCCAGCAGCTCCACCTACAATGAGCAGTTCTTC. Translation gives CASSSTYNEQFF.

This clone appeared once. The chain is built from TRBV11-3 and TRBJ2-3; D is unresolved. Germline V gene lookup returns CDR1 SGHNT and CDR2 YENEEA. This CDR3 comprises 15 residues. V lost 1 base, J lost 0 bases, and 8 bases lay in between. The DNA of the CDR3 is TGTGCCAGCAGCTTAGGGCAGACTAGCACAGATACGCAGTATTTT. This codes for CASSLGQTSTDTQYF. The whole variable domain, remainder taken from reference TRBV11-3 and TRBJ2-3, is EAGVVQSPRYKIIEKKQPVAFWCNPISGHNTLYWYLQNLGQGPELLIRYENEEAVDDSQLPKDRFSAERLKGVDSTLKIQPAELGDSAVYLCASSLGQTSTDTQYFGPGTRLTVL.

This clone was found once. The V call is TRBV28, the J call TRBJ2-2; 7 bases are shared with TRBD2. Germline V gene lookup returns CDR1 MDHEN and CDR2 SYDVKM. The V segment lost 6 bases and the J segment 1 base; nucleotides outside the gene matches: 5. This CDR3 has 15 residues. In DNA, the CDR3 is TGTGCCAGCAGAAAAGCGGGGATGAACACCGGGGAGCTGTTTTTT. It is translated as CASRKAGMNTGELFF.

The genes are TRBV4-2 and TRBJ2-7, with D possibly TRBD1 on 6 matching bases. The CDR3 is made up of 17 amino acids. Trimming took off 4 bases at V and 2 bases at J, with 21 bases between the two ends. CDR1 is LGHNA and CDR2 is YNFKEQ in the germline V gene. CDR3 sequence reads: CASSPSAWGQAPYEQYF. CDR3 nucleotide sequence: TGTGCCAGCAGCCCTTCCGCTTGGGGACAAGCACCCTACGAGCAGTACTTC.

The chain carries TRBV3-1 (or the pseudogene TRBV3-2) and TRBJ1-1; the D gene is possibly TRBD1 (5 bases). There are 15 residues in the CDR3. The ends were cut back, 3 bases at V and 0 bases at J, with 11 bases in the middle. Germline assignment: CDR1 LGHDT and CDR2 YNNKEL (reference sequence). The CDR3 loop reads CASSHTTVMNTEAFF. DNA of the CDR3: TGTGCCAGCAGCCATACGACAGTGATGAACACTGAAGCTTTCTTT.

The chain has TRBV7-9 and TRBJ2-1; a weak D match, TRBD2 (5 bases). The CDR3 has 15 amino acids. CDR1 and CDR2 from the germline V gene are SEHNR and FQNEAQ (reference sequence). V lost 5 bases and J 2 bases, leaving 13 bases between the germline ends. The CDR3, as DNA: TGTGCCAGCAGCCCAAGAGAGGGCGCCTACAATGAGCAGTTCTTC. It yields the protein CASSPREGAYNEQFF.

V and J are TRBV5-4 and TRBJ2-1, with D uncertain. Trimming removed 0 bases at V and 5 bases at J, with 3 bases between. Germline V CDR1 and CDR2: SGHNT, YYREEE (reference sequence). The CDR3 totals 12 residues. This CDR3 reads CASSLADNEQFF. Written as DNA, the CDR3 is TGTGCCAGCAGCTTGGCGGACAATGAGCAGTTCTTC.

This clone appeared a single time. The CDR3 spells CASSSDRGAGELFF. In DNA form, the CDR3 reads TGCGCCAGCAGCTCCGACAGGGGGGCCGGGGAGCTGTTTTTT. The chain couples TRBV5-1 to TRBJ2-2, with 9 bases matching TRBD1. V was pared by 3 bases and J by 6 bases, with 3 bases of the junction left unmatched. Per germline, CDR1 SGHRS and CDR2 YFSETQ. This CDR3 is built from 14 residues. The full variable domain, rest sourced from reference TRBV5-1 and TRBJ2-2, is KAGVTQTPRYLIKTRGQQVTLSCSPISGHRSVSWYQQTPGQGLQFLFEYFSETQRNKGNFPGRFSGRQFSNSRSEMNVSTLELGDSALYLCASSSDRGAGELFFGEGSRLTVL.

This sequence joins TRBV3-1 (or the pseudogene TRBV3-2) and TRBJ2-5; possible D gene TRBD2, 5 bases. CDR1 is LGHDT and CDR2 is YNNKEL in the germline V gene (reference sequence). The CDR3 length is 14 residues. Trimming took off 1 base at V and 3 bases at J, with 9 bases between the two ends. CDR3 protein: CASSQGRREETQYF. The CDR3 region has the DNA TGTGCCAGCAGCCAAGGCCGGCGGGAAGAGACCCAGTACTTC.

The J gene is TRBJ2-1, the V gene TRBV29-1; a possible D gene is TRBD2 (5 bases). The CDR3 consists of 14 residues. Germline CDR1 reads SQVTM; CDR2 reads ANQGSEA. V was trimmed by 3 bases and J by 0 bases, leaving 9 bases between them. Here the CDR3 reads CSVDEGSSYNEQFF. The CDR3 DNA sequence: TGCAGCGTTGACGAGGGAAGCTCCTACAATGAGCAGTTCTTC.

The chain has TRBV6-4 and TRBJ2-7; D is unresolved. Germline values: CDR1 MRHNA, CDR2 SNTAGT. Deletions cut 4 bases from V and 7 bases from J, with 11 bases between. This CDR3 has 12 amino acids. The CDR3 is CASSGGPREQYF. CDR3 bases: TGTGCCAGCAGTGGCGGCCCTAGGGAGCAGTACTTC.

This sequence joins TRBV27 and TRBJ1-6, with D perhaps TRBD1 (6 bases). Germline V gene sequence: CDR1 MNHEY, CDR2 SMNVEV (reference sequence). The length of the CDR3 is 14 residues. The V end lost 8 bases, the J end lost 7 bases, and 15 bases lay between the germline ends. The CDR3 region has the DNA TGTGCCAGCCACGCACAGGGAGCGAATTCACCCCTCCACTTT. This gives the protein CASHAQGANSPLHF.

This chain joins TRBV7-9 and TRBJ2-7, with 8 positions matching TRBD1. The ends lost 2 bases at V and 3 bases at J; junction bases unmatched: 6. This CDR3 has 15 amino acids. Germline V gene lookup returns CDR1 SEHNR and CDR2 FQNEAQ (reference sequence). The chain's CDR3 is CASSLSGTGLYEQYF. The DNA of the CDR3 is TGTGCCAGCAGCTTATCCGGGACAGGACTCTACGAGCAGTACTTC.

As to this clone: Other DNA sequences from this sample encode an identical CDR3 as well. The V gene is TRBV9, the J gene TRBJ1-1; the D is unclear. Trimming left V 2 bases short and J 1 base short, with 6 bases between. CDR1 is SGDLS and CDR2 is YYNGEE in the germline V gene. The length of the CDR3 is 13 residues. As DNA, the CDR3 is TGTGCCAGCAGCGTGGAGCAGAACACTGAAGCTTTCTTT. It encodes CASSVEQNTEAFF.

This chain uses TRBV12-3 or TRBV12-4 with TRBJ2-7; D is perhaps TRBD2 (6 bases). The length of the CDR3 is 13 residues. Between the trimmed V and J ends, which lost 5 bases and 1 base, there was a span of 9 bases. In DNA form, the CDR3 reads TGTGCCAGCAGTAGGGACTTATCCTACGAGCAGTACTTC. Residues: CASSRDLSYEQYF.

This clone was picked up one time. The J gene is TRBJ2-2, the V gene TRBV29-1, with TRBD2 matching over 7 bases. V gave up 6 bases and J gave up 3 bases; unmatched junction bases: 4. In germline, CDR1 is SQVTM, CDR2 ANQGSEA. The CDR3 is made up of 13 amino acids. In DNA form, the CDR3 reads TGCAGCGTGAGGGCGGGGGACACCGGGGAGCTGTTTTTT. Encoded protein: CSVRAGDTGELFF.

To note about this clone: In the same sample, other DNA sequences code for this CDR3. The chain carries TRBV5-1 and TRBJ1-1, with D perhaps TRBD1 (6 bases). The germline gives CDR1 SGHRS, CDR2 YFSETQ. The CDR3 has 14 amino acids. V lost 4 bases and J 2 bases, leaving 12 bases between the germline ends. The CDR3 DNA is TGCGCCAGCAGCGGTGGACAGCCTAACACTGAAGCTTTCTTT. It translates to CASSGGQPNTEAFF.

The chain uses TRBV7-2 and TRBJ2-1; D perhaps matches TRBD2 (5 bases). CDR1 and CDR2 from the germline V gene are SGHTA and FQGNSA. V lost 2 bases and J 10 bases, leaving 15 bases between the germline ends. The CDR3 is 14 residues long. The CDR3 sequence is CASSLFSLAGEQFF. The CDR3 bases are TGTGCCAGCAGCTTATTCTCCCTAGCTGGCGAGCAGTTCTTC.

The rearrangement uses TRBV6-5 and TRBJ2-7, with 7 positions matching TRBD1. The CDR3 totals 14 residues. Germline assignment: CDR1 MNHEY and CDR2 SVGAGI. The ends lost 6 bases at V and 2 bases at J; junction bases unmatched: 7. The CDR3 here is CASSLGQVPYEQYF. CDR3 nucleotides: TGTGCCAGCAGCCTCGGACAGGTCCCCTACGAGCAGTACTTC.

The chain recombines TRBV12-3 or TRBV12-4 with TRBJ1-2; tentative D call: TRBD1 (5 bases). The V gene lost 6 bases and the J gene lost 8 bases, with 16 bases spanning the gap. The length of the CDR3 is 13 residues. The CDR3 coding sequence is TGTGCCAGCAGGGGGGGACGAAAGCGGGGCTACACCTTC. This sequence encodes CASRGGRKRGYTF.

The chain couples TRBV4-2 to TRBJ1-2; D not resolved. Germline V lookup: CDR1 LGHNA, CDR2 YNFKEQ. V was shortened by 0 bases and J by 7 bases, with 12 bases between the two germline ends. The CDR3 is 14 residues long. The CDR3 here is CASSQDSSPFGYTF. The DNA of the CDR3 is TGTGCCAGCAGCCAAGATAGCTCTCCATTTGGCTACACCTTC.

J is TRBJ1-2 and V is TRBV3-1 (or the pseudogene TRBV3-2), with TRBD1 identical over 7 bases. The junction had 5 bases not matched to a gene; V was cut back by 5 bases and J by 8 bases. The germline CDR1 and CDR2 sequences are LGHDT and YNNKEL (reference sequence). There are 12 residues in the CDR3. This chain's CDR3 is CASSYRGDGYTF. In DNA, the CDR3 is TGTGCCAGCAGCTACAGGGGAGACGGCTACACCTTC.